The sequence of this T cell receptor beta chain was determined in a study of cytomegalovirus exposure and HLA in healthy donors. Overall study results and limits: High specificity and sensitivity for cytomegalovirus status were reported for the classifier. Clonal expansion, a later analysis showed, was greater in HLA-associated TCR beta chains than in equally common others.

The V end lost 2 bases, the J end lost 4 bases, and 8 bases lay between the germline ends. The CDR3 is 13 amino acids. Germline CDR1 and CDR2: SEHNR and FQNEAQ (reference sequence). PCR employed 60 Vbeta and 13 Jbeta primers. The assay was immunoSEQ multiplex PCR, and TCRdb's table has in-frame clones only and misses some. Of 20,000 to 25,000 clones in the sample, 60% to 80% were seen once. Comments on this clone: Antigen specificity is unknown.

The sequenced sample was PBMCs. The clonotype was recovered from a man aged 55 to 70 in good health and CMV-seronegative. The chain is built from TRBV7-9 and TRBJ1-1; the D is unclear. CDR3 in amino acids: CASSLTDGTEAFF. CDR3 nucleotide sequence: TGTGCCAGCAGCTTAACAGACGGCACTGAAGCTTTCTTT.